Given below is one TCR beta chain in context. Its antigen remains unidentified. The data originate from a study of OX40 agonist ivuxolimab in advanced cancers. Study-wide findings and caveats: Antigens targeted by the expanded peripheral T cells were not determined.

CDR1 is GTSNPN, CDR2 SVGIG, per germline (reference sequence). CDR3 length: 16 residues. V was pared by 0 bases and J by 6 bases, with 12 bases of the junction left unmatched. Repertoires were generated with immunoSEQ multiplex PCR, while TCRdb's copy carries only in-frame clones and drops some. The table includes approximately 25,000 clones, approximately 80% detected once. The clonotype was recovered from an adult with an advanced solid tumor such as melanoma, head and neck, liver or kidney cancer. The sequencing here drew on CD4+ or CD8+ T cells sorted from blood, taken in a trial of the OX40 agonist ivuxolimab. The J gene is TRBJ2-3, the V gene TRBV30, with 7 bases aligning to TRBD2. CDR3 sequence: CAWSVLRRGFPDTQYF. The CDR3 nucleotides are TGTGCCTGGAGTGTATTGCGGCGGGGGTTCCCGGATACGCAGTATTTT.